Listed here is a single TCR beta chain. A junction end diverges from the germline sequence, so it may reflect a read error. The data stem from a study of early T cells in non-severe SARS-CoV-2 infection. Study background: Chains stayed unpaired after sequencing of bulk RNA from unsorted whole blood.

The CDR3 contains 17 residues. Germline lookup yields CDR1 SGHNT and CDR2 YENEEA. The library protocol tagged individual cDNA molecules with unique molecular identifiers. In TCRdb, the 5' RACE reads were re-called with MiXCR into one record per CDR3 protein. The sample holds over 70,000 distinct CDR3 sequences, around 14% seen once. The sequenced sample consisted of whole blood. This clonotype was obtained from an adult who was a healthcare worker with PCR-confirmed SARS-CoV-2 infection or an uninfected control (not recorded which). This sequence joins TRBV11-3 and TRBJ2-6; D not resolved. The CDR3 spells CACSSQFTATGANVLTF. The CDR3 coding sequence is TGTGCCTGCAGCTCCCAATTTACAGCGACTGGGGCCAACGTCCTGACTTTC. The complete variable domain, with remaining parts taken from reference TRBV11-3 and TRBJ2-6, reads EAGVVQSPRYKIIEKKQPVAFWCNPISGHNTLYWYLQNLGQGPELLIRYENEEAVDDSQLPKDRFSAERLKGVDSTLKIQPAELGDSAVYLCACSSQFTATGANVLTFGAGSRLTVL.